This T cell receptor (beta chain) appears in the sequencing data of a study of blood T cell repertoires in COVID-19. Turning to the study itself: Sites across the United States, Italy and Spain contributed samples from acute and convalescent COVID-19. T cells, B-cell-depleted T cells, or PBMCs provided the cDNA or gDNA that served as material.

Study processing details: Reference gene primer amplification gave estimated nucleated cell counts. Libraries were prepared by immunoSEQ multiplex PCR; TCRdb keeps only in-frame clonotypes and omits some of them. The DNA gave D and trimming, while V, J and clone size come from that table. The table shows around 80,000 clones, with about four fifths occurring only once. Sequences were obtained from peripheral blood. This receptor was taken from an older man with acute or convalescent COVID-19.

The CDR3 sequence is CASSVWRGDGNEQFF. In DNA form, the CDR3 reads TGTGCCAGCAGTGTGTGGCGGGGGGACGGCAATGAGCAGTTCTTC. The chain employs TRBV2 and TRBJ2-1; 8 bases map to TRBD2. The germline V gene has CDR1 SNHLY and CDR2 FYNNEI. Germline trimming cut 4 bases from V and 6 bases from J; bases unmatched to any gene: 8. The CDR3 covers 15 residues.